These 21 T cell receptor beta chains came from one sample sequenced in a study of tumor and adjacent non-tumor tissue in lung cancer. A modified ARM-PCR protocol with three rounds of nested PCR amplified TCRbeta. TCRdb reanalysed the multiplex PCR reads using MiXCR and keeps one entry per CDR3 protein. The table lists roughly 43,000 distinct CDR3 sequences, less than 65% of them singletons. This sample's RNA came from whole unsorted tissue. The normal lung tissue was taken more than 3 cm from the tumor edge. Sequencing was carried out using distant non-tumor lung tissue. The receptors were sampled from a man in his fifties with non-small cell lung cancer.

The rearrangement joins TRBV7-8 to TRBJ2-7; 8 bases are shared with TRBD1. CDR1 and CDR2 (germline): SGHVS, FQNEAQ. CDR3 length: 17 amino acids. Unmatched junction bases numbered 8, after V lost 1 base and J lost 0 bases. As DNA, the CDR3 is TGTGCCAGCAGCTTAGGTACAGGGGGTGTTCACTCCTACGAGCAGTACTTC. This translates into CASSLGTGGVHSYEQYF.

Comment on this clonotype: A read error may be the cause here, since a much bigger clone is one base away. The chain combines TRBV20-1 with TRBJ1-3; possibly TRBD1 for D (5 bases). CDR1 and CDR2 (germline): DFQATT, SNEGSKA (reference sequence). This CDR3 spans 15 amino acids. V dropped 4 bases and J dropped 0 bases, with 13 bases sitting between them. CDR3 loop: CSAIAGLISGNTIYF. As DNA, the CDR3 is TGCAGTGCTATCGCGGGACTTATCTCTGGAAACACCATATATTTT.

The V and J genes are TRBV6-5 and TRBJ1-5; no clear D gene. There are 15 residues in the CDR3. With 6 bases removed from V and 5 bases from J, the gap between germline ends came to 17 bases. The germline CDR1 and CDR2 sequences are MNHEY and SVGAGI. This CDR3 reads CASRFTNGEDQPQHF. The CDR3 bases are TGTGCCAGCAGATTTACGAATGGGGAGGATCAGCCCCAGCATTTT.

The chain links TRBV29-1 to TRBJ2-5; the D call may be TRBD1 or TRBD2 (5 bases each). V dropped 0 bases and J dropped 13 bases, with 21 bases sitting between them. Germline-derived CDR1 and CDR2 are SQVTM and ANQGSEA. CDR3 length: 14 residues. The CDR3 sequence is CSVEDYGAGESRYF. CDR3 DNA sequence: TGCAGCGTTGAAGATTACGGGGCTGGGGAGAGCCGGTACTTC.

The chain uses TRBV20-1 and TRBJ2-1; 12 bases are shared with TRBD2. CDR1 DFQATT and CDR2 SNEGSKA come from the germline V gene (reference sequence). This CDR3 contains 14 residues. The CDR3 reads CSSTSGGTVDEQFF. CDR3 nucleotides: TGCAGCAGCACTAGCGGGGGGACCGTGGATGAGCAGTTCTTC.

About this clonotype: One end of the junction fails to match germline, which may point to a read error. The chain employs TRBV6-1 and TRBJ2-7; TRBD2 matches 7 bases. Germline V gives CDR1 MNHNS, CDR2 SASEGT. The CDR3 covers 16 residues. The CDR3 bases are TGTGTCAGCAATGACCGATTAGCGGGCCATTACTACGAGCAGTACTTC. Encoded protein: CVSNDRLAGHYYEQYF.

This clonotype was detected a few times. V and J are TRBV4-1 and TRBJ2-7; TRBD1 aligns across 8 bases. The length of the CDR3 is 13 residues. V shed 2 bases, J shed 12 bases, and the junction held 9 bases outside the gene matches. CDR1 and CDR2 (germline): MGHRA, YSYEKL. The DNA for the CDR3 is TGCGCCAGCAGCCAACCGGACAGGGCTTCGGTGTACTTC. It yields the protein CASSQPDRASVYF.

This clonotype was seen at least ten times. The chain joins TRBV12-3 or TRBV12-4 to TRBJ2-1; 9 bases line up with TRBD2. CDR3 length: 18 residues. The junction had 13 bases not matched to a gene; V was cut back by 0 bases and J by 7 bases. CDR3: CASSLAVIAGDLRNEQFF. In nucleotides, the CDR3 is TGTGCCAGCAGTTTAGCGGTGATAGCGGGAGATCTTCGGAATGAGCAGTTCTTC.

Points on this clonotype: This may arise from a read error, as a much more abundant clone is one base away. The chain has TRBV5-6 and TRBJ2-7, with 10 bases identical to TRBD2. The CDR3 is 14 amino acids. Germline V gene sequence: CDR1 SGHDT, CDR2 YYEEEE. CDR3 loop: CASSLAGGVYDQYF. CDR3 DNA: TGTGCCAGCAGCTTAGCGGGAGGGGTCTACGACCAGTACTTC.

A remark on this clonotype: The CDR3 does not end in the conserved phenylalanine or tryptophan, so this is likely a read error. The gene calls are TRBV5-1 and TRBJ2-3, with 8 bases that match TRBD1. The CDR3 has 13 residues. Germline V gives CDR1 SGHRS, CDR2 YFSETQ. J gave up 4 bases and V 7 bases, and 5 bases lay outside the gene matches. The DNA for the CDR3 is TGCGCCAGCCGAACAGGGGGAGCAGATACGCAGTATCTT. Residues: CASRTGGADTQYL.

As concerns this clonotype: A much larger clone is a single base away; this may be a read error. The chain uses TRBV5-4 and TRBJ1-1; D is uncertain. The CDR3 length is 13 residues. Germline values: CDR1 SGHNT, CDR2 YYREEE (reference sequence). CDR3 DNA: TGTGCCAGCAGCCCGGACCAGAACACTGATGCTTTCTTT. Translating gives CASSPDQNTDAFF.

This clonotype appeared many times. The CDR3 is CASSPRVAGGTDTQYF. Here the CDR3 DNA reads TGTGCCAGCAGTCCCCGCGTAGCGGGGGGCACAGATACGCAGTATTTT. V is TRBV6-1 and J is TRBJ2-3, with 9 bases matching TRBD2. The germline V gene encodes CDR1 MNHNS and CDR2 SASEGT. The CDR3 totals 16 residues. Germline trimming cut 5 bases from V and 1 base from J; bases unmatched to any gene: 7.

About this clonotype itself: This may be a read error, as it is one base from a much larger clone. The gene calls are TRBV7-8 and TRBJ2-5; D is undetermined. CDR3 length: 13 amino acids. The V gene lost 1 base and the J gene lost 3 bases, with 6 bases spanning the gap. The germline CDR1 and CDR2 sequences are SGHVS and FQNEAQ. This chain's CDR3 is CASSLGWEETQYF. CDR3 DNA: TGTGCCAGCAGCTTAGGGTGGGAAGAGACCCAGTACTTC. Full variable domain (missing parts from reference TRBV7-8 and TRBJ2-5): GAGVSQSPRYKVAKRGQDVALRCDPISGHVSLFWYQQALGQGPEFLTYFQNEAQLDKSGLPSDRFFAERPEGSVSTLKIQRTQQEDSAVYLCASSLGWEETQYFGPGTRLLVL.

The chain uses TRBV2 and TRBJ1-4; 7 positions match TRBD1. J lost 8 bases, V lost 5 bases, and 14 bases had no gene match. Germline V gene lookup returns CDR1 SNHLY and CDR2 FYNNEI. The CDR3 is 16 residues long. CDR3 region: CASSRDSSTVWEKLFF. The CDR3 nucleotides read TGTGCCAGCAGTCGGGACAGCTCTACAGTCTGGGAAAAACTGTTTTTT.

A remark on this clonotype: A much bigger clone sits one base away, suggesting this may be a read error. DNA of the CDR3: TGTGGCAGCAGTTACTTCGCCGTCCTCAGGGTGGAGACCCAGTACTTC. Translated: CGSSYFAVLRVETQYF. The rearrangement links TRBV6-2 or TRBV6-3 to TRBJ2-5; tentative D call: TRBD1 (5 bases). The CDR3 is 16 amino acids. Germline CDR1 reads MNHEY; CDR2 reads SVGEGT.

This clonotype was found many times. The chain has TRBV2 and TRBJ2-7; D may be TRBD2 (5 bases). The CDR3 has 13 residues. Trimming took off 8 bases at V and 0 bases at J, with 11 bases between the two ends. Germline CDR1 reads SNHLY; CDR2 reads FYNNEI. In DNA, the CDR3 is TGTGCCAGCGTAACGGGAAGCTCCTACGAGCAGTACTTC. This gives the protein CASVTGSSYEQYF.

V usage is TRBV7-9 and J usage is TRBJ1-4, with D unresolved. Trimming removed 5 bases at V and 7 bases at J, with 17 bases between. CDR3 length: 15 residues. The germline gives CDR1 SEHNR, CDR2 FQNEAQ (reference sequence). CDR3 protein: CASSLMIGRVEKLFF. The DNA for the CDR3 is TGTGCCAGCAGCCTGATGATAGGCCGGGTTGAAAAACTGTTTTTT. Using reference TRBV7-9 and TRBJ1-4 for the parts outside the CDR3, the full variable domain is DTGVSQNPRHKITKRGQNVTFRCDPISEHNRLYWYRQTLGQGPEFLTYFQNEAQLEKSRLLSDRFSAERPKGSFSTLEIQRTEQGDSAMYLCASSLMIGRVEKLFFGSGTQLSVL.

On this clonotype: A clone one base away is much larger, so this may be a read error. The CDR3 is CTSNGSIAKNIQYF. CDR3 sequence (DNA): TGCACCAGCAACGGTTCAATAGCCAAAAACATTCAGTACTTC. The chain couples TRBV1 to TRBJ2-4. TRBV1 is annotated as a pseudogene. The CDR3 has 14 amino acids.

As to this clonotype: One end of the junction is discordant with germline, which a read error may explain. The V call is TRBV11-2, the J call TRBJ2-6, with D tentatively TRBD1 (5 bases). The CDR3 runs to 14 residues. Germline CDR1 reads SGHAT; CDR2 reads FQNNGV. CDR3 region: CANSFSSGANVLTF. CDR3 sequence (DNA): TGTGCCAACAGCTTCAGCTCTGGGGCCAATGTCCTGACTTTC.

Remarks on this clonotype: A much more abundant neighbour one base away suggests this may be a read error. The CDR3 here is CATSSVGQPQHF. DNA of the CDR3: TGTGCCACCAGTTCGGTAGGGCAGCCCCAGCATTTT. The rearrangement joins TRBV28 to TRBJ1-5; D is ambiguous. The CDR3 sequence is 12 residues long. Germline loops: CDR1 MDHEN, CDR2 SYDVKM.

Many counts were recorded for this clonotype. This chain's CDR3 is CASSFGRQETQYF. The CDR3 nucleotides read TGTGCCAGCAGTTTCGGCAGACAAGAGACCCAGTACTTC. V and J are TRBV12-3 or TRBV12-4 and TRBJ2-5; D gene ambiguous. This CDR3 has 13 residues. V was trimmed by 3 bases and J by 2 bases, leaving 7 bases between them.